This T cell receptor (beta chain) was profiled in a study of cytomegalovirus exposure and HLA in healthy donors. As for this clone: Its antigen is undetermined.

Study outcomes and limitations: For most TCR sequences rarity was the rule, although some public TCRs occurred in many donors. One later analysis reportedly identified an Asian-associated ancestry cluster that showed fewer N-insertions than the approximately 700-donor mean.

Both 60 Vbeta primers and 13 Jbeta primers went into the PCR. Only in-frame clones appear in the TCRdb table, and some are missing; sequencing was by immunoSEQ multiplex PCR. This table has some 60,000 clones, roughly 80% appearing once. The sequencing sample was made of PBMCs. The receptor was derived from a man in his forties in good health and CMV-seronegative.

The CDR3 sequence is CASSQDSGGGQAGNTIYF. In DNA form, the CDR3 reads TGTGCCAGCAGCCAAGATTCAGGGGGCGGTCAGGCCGGAAACACCATATATTTT. The chain carries TRBV4-2 and TRBJ1-3; TRBD1 agrees at 8 bases. V was clipped by 0 bases and J by 4 bases; unmatched bases: 11. The CDR3 covers 18 residues. Germline V lookup: CDR1 LGHNA, CDR2 YNFKEQ.